Listed here are 26 T cell receptor beta chains from one sample, sequenced in a study of cytomegalovirus exposure and HLA in healthy donors. Sequencing was performed with immunoSEQ multiplex PCR; in TCRdb, only in-frame clones are kept and a portion is missing. The sample yields fewer than 150,000 clones, 86% seen once. Input material: PBMCs. The source of these receptors is a man aged 18 to 29 in good health and CMV-seronegative.

The chain carries TRBV5-4 and TRBJ1-2; 12 bases are a match to TRBD1. This CDR3 has 15 amino acids. After removal of 2 bases from V and 7 bases from J, the junction contained 6 bases not matched to a gene. The germline V gene has CDR1 SGHNT and CDR2 YYREEE (reference sequence). The CDR3 sequence: CASSFAGQGASGYTF. For the CDR3, the DNA is TGTGCCAGCAGCTTTGCGGGACAGGGGGCGTCTGGCTACACCTTC.

The chain combines TRBV9 with TRBJ2-7; 8 bases line up with TRBD1. CDR3 length equals 14 residues. V lost 6 bases and J lost 2; bases outside the gene matches: 7. CDR1 is SGDLS, CDR2 YYNGEE, per germline. The chain's CDR3 is CASTLSDRAYEQYF. For the CDR3, the DNA is TGTGCCAGCACCCTCTCGGACAGGGCCTACGAGCAGTACTTC.

The rearrangement uses TRBV9 and TRBJ2-5, with D perhaps matching TRBD1 (5 bases). The V end was cut by 0 bases, the J end by 3 bases, with 9 bases between. This CDR3 comprises 14 residues. Germline V gene data show CDR1 as SGDLS and CDR2 as YYNGEE. This chain's CDR3 is CASSVGVREETQYF. CDR3 bases: TGTGCCAGCAGCGTAGGGGTCAGGGAAGAGACCCAGTACTTC.

The chain is built from TRBV27 and TRBJ2-7; 9 bases agree with TRBD1. The germline CDR1 and CDR2 sequences are MNHEY and SMNVEV (reference sequence). The V gene end was trimmed by 2 bases and the J gene end by 5 bases; junction bases not matched to a gene: 4. This CDR3 has 14 amino acids. CDR3 amino acids: CASSLGQGIDEQYF. The CDR3 nucleotides read TGTGCCAGCAGTTTAGGACAGGGGATCGACGAGCAGTACTTC.

This clone was seen a few times. This chain joins TRBV6-1 and TRBJ2-5; TRBD2 aligns across 15 bases. There are 19 residues in the CDR3. Germline V gene data show CDR1 as MNHNS and CDR2 as SASEGT. J gave up 4 bases and V 3 bases, and 12 bases lay outside the gene matches. Here the CDR3 DNA reads TGTGCCAGCAGTGATTGGGGACTAGCGGGGGGCGGCCGACGAGAGACCCAGTACTTC. It encodes CASSDWGLAGGGRRETQYF.

This chain joins TRBV15 and TRBJ1-3; D is ambiguous. The CDR3 has 15 residues. From germline, CDR1 is LNHNV and CDR2 YYDKDF (reference sequence). Trimming cost V 4 bases and J 0 bases, with 10 bases left between them. CDR3 nucleotide sequence: TGTGCCACCAGCATTGGACGGGACTCTGGAAACACCATATATTTT. The encoded protein is CATSIGRDSGNTIYF.

The rearrangement links TRBV5-4 to TRBJ1-2; D not certain. The CDR3 covers 17 residues. Germline assignment: CDR1 SGHNT and CDR2 YYREEE (reference sequence). Trimming removed 4 bases from V and 3 bases from J, with 22 bases in between. CDR3 nucleotide sequence: TGTGCCAGCAGCGCCGTCCCGACCTTTGAGGGTTACTATGGCTACACCTTC. It translates to CASSAVPTFEGYYGYTF.

This clone was detected only a few times. The rearrangement links TRBV6-1 to TRBJ2-5; 7 bases fit TRBD2. After removal of 7 bases from V and 1 base from J, the junction contained 3 bases not matched to a gene. CDR1 and CDR2 (germline): MNHNS, SASEGT. The CDR3 has 13 residues. CDR3 coding DNA: TGTGCCAGCAATGGACTAGTCCAAGAGACCCAGTACTTC. Residues: CASNGLVQETQYF.

The chain carries TRBV5-1 and TRBJ2-7; D gene ambiguous. The CDR3 runs to 13 residues. V lost 0 bases, J lost 3 bases, and 7 bases lay in between. From germline, CDR1 is SGHRS and CDR2 YFSETQ. DNA for the CDR3: TGCGCCAGCAGCTTGGGGCCAGGCTACGAGCAGTACTTC. It specifies CASSLGPGYEQYF.

This chain joins TRBV29-1 and TRBJ2-2; 9 bases agree with TRBD1. This CDR3 spans 14 amino acids. The V gene end was trimmed by 3 bases and the J gene end by 3 bases; junction bases not matched to a gene: 2. Germline-derived CDR1 and CDR2 are SQVTM and ANQGSEA. Written as DNA, the CDR3 is TGCAGCGTTGACAGACAGGGGGACACCGGGGAGCTGTTTTTT. This sequence encodes CSVDRQGDTGELFF.

The chain recombines TRBV18 with TRBJ2-5; D remains unclear. In germline, CDR1 is KGHSH, CDR2 LQKENI. CDR3 length: 15 amino acids. The V gene lost 3 bases and the J gene lost 0 bases, with 11 bases spanning the gap. The CDR3 loop reads CASSPSGLYQETQYF. The CDR3 bases are TGTGCCAGCTCACCCTCAGGCCTATACCAAGAGACCCAGTACTTC. The variable domain in full, completed from reference TRBV18 and TRBJ2-5, reads NAGVMQNPRHLVRRRGQEARLRCSPMKGHSHVYWYRQLPEEGLKFMVYLQKENIIDESGMPKERFSAEFPKEGPSILRIQQVVRGDSAAYFCASSPSGLYQETQYFGPGTRLLVL.

V and J are TRBV6-1 and TRBJ1-2; no clear D. Trimming removed 0 bases at V and 0 bases at J, with 8 bases between. Germline-derived CDR1 and CDR2 are MNHNS and SASEGT. The CDR3 spans 15 residues. CDR3 in amino acids: CASSEAQYPNYGYTF. CDR3 bases: TGTGCCAGCAGTGAAGCCCAGTATCCTAACTATGGCTACACCTTC.

The CDR3 reads CASSQRRTGGNTEAFF. CDR3 DNA sequence: TGTGCCAGCAGCCAAAGGAGGACAGGGGGCAACACTGAAGCTTTCTTT. The gene calls are TRBV13 and TRBJ1-1; 11 bases are a match to TRBD1. Germline loops: CDR1 PRHDT, CDR2 FYEKMQ (reference sequence). The CDR3 is made up of 16 amino acids. V was clipped by 5 bases and J by 2 bases; unmatched bases: 7. Combining the CDR3 with reference TRBV13 and TRBJ1-1 gives the whole variable domain AAGVIQSPRHLIKEKRETATLKCYPIPRHDTVYWYQQGPGQDPQFLISFYEKMQSDKGSIPDRFSAQQFSDYHSELNMSSLELGDSALYFCASSQRRTGGNTEAFFGQGTRLTVV.

This sequence joins TRBV5-1 and TRBJ2-7, with D possibly being TRBD2 (7 bases). In germline, CDR1 is SGHRS, CDR2 YFSETQ. With 0 bases removed from V and 13 bases from J, the gap between germline ends came to 20 bases. The CDR3 has 14 amino acids. The CDR3 protein is CASSLEGGGLLYYF. In DNA form, the CDR3 reads TGCGCCAGCAGCTTGGAGGGGGGGGGCCTCCTTTACTACTTC.

This clone was counted once. V and J are TRBV7-7 and TRBJ2-7; TRBD2 is a possible D gene (6 bases). This CDR3 has 15 amino acids. Trimming cost V 5 bases and J 7 bases, with 21 bases left between them. The V gene's germline CDR1 is SSHAT and CDR2 FNYEAQ (reference sequence). CDR3 nucleotides: TGTGCCAGCAGCCCCGGACCCTCCGCCCGGGGGGAGCAGTACTTC. Protein: CASSPGPSARGEQYF.

This clone was counted between two and nine times. The chain carries TRBV14 and TRBJ1-2, with TRBD1 matching 7 bases. V trimming: 1 base; J trimming: 6 bases; junction bases outside the gene matches: 11. CDR1 is SGHDN, CDR2 FVKESK, per germline. The CDR3 contains 16 residues. The CDR3 region has the DNA TGTGCCAGCAGCCAAGTATGGTCCCGACAGGGAAATGGCTACACCTTC. This encodes CASSQVWSRQGNGYTF.

The rearrangement uses TRBV6-1 and TRBJ1-4; 9 bases are shared with TRBD1. Germline V lookup: CDR1 MNHNS, CDR2 SASEGT. After removal of 6 bases from V and 5 bases from J, the junction contained 4 bases not matched to a gene. The CDR3 has 14 amino acids. CDR3: CASRPGQGNEKLFF. The CDR3 bases are TGTGCCAGCAGGCCGGGACAGGGAAATGAAAAACTGTTTTTT.

The chain joins TRBV10-3 to TRBJ1-2, with 7 bases matching TRBD1. Germline V lookup: CDR1 ENHRY, CDR2 SYGVKD. The CDR3 is 14 amino acids. The V and J ends lost 3 bases and 7 bases, in that order; junction bases with no gene match: 8. Here the CDR3 DNA reads TGTGCCATCAGTGAAGCGACAGGGTCGAGTGGCTACACCTTC. Translated: CAISEATGSSGYTF.

The chain combines TRBV18 with TRBJ1-2; 8 nucleotides match TRBD1. V shed 5 bases, J shed 4 bases, and the junction held 3 bases outside the gene matches. Germline V CDR1 and CDR2: KGHSH, LQKENI. CDR3 length: 13 amino acids. The chain's CDR3 is CASSSTGAYGYTF. In nucleotides, the CDR3 is TGTGCCAGCTCATCGACAGGGGCCTATGGCTACACCTTC. The variable domain in full, completed from reference TRBV18 and TRBJ1-2, reads NAGVMQNPRHLVRRRGQEARLRCSPMKGHSHVYWYRQLPEEGLKFMVYLQKENIIDESGMPKERFSAEFPKEGPSILRIQQVVRGDSAAYFCASSSTGAYGYTFGSGTRLTVV.

The chain has TRBV11-2 and TRBJ2-1; no reliable D call. This CDR3 spans 13 amino acids. V lost 2 bases and J lost 5, with 7 bases in between. From germline, CDR1 is SGHAT and CDR2 FQNNGV. The CDR3 region is CASSLSTHNEQFF. The CDR3 nucleotides are TGTGCCAGCAGCTTAAGTACACACAATGAGCAGTTCTTC.

The rearrangement uses TRBV5-4 and TRBJ2-5; 9 positions agree with TRBD2. Germline CDR1 SGHNT, CDR2 YYREEE (reference sequence). V shed 3 bases, J shed 2 bases, and the junction held 5 bases outside the gene matches. The CDR3 is 15 amino acids. CDR3 in amino acids: CASSSPLAGQETQYF. The CDR3, as DNA: TGTGCCAGCAGCTCCCCTCTAGCGGGGCAAGAGACCCAGTACTTC.

The rearrangement links TRBV29-1 to TRBJ1-2; the D gene is possibly TRBD1 (5 bases). CDR1 and CDR2 (germline): SQVTM, ANQGSEA. CDR3 length equals 11 residues. Trimming shortened V by 5 bases and J by 8 bases, and 12 bases separated the two germline ends. The CDR3 DNA is TGCAGCGTTCCGGACACTTCGGGCTACACCTTC. Its translation is CSVPDTSGYTF.

On this clone: Other DNA sequences from this sample encode an identical CDR3 as well. The chain combines TRBV5-4 with TRBJ1-1; D call uncertain. V was trimmed by 0 bases and J by 0 bases, leaving 6 bases between them. CDR1 SGHNT and CDR2 YYREEE come from the germline V gene (reference sequence). The CDR3 extends over 14 amino acids. For the CDR3, the DNA is TGTGCCAGCAGCTTGGACAGCCTGAACACTGAAGCTTTCTTT. Translation gives CASSLDSLNTEAFF.

The chain couples TRBV30 to TRBJ2-5; 8 bases agree with TRBD2. Germline V gives CDR1 GTSNPN, CDR2 SVGIG (reference sequence). The junction had 2 bases not matched to a gene; V was cut back by 6 bases and J by 5 bases. The CDR3 is made up of 11 amino acids. The CDR3 loop is CACGGAETQYF. The CDR3 coding sequence is TGTGCCTGCGGGGGGGCCGAGACCCAGTACTTC.

The chain joins TRBV12-5 to TRBJ1-5; tentatively, D is TRBD1 (5 bases). The CDR3 spans 15 residues. V was pared by 6 bases and J by 0 bases, with 12 bases between. The germline gives CDR1 LGHNT, CDR2 FRNRAP. The CDR3, as DNA: TGTGCTAGTGGGCCCGACAGCCTTAGCAATCAGCCCCAGCATTTT. Residues: CASGPDSLSNQPQHF.

This sequence joins TRBV27 and TRBJ1-6; unclear D gene. Trimming left V 1 base short and J 5 bases short, with 12 bases between. The CDR3 has 16 residues. The germline V gene encodes CDR1 MNHEY and CDR2 SMNVEV (reference sequence). The CDR3 DNA sequence: TGTGCCAGCAGTTTATTCCCCGGGGTCCATAATTCACCCCTCCACTTT. Translated, it gives CASSLFPGVHNSPLHF.